Presented here are 4 T cell receptor beta chains from one specimen sequenced in a study of shared clonotypes between healthy human individuals. Data came from immunoSEQ multiplex PCR; TCRdb stores just in-frame clones and leaves some out. The repertoire holds a few million clones, with under 95% as singletons. Sequencing was done on a sample of naive CD4+ T cells from PBMCs. Sample subset: CD45RA+ positively selected. All receptors come from a man between 18 and 29 years old in good health. Some clones in this sample may be carry-over from other donors' samples.

This clone was seen just once. The chain has TRBV15 and TRBJ2-7; D is possibly TRBD1 or TRBD2 (5 bases each). V was shortened by 0 bases and J by 3 bases, with 9 bases between the two germline ends. From germline, CDR1 is LNHNV and CDR2 YYDKDF (reference sequence). This CDR3 contains 14 residues. Here the CDR3 reads CATSRDGGHYEQYF. The CDR3 nucleotides read TGTGCCACCAGCAGAGATGGGGGTCACTACGAGCAGTACTTC.

With regard to this clone: Distinct nucleotide sequences in the sample also encode this CDR3. This chain connects TRBV5-1 to TRBJ2-5, with D perhaps matching TRBD2 (6 bases). Germline CDR1 and CDR2: SGHRS and YFSETQ. V lost 2 bases to trimming and J lost 4 bases, with 12 bases between them. This CDR3 has 14 amino acids. CDR3 nucleotides: TGCGCCAGCAGCTTTTCCGGGGGACGAGAGACCCAGTACTTC. It translates to CASSFSGGRETQYF.

The CDR3 is CAWSAGTLTEKLFF. The CDR3 DNA is TGTGCCTGGAGTGCCGGGACCCTAACTGAAAAACTGTTTTTT. The J gene is TRBJ1-4, the V gene TRBV30; TRBD1 is a possible D gene (5 bases). The CDR3 runs to 14 residues. The germline V gene encodes CDR1 GTSNPN and CDR2 SVGIG (reference sequence). V lost 1 base to trimming and J lost 7 bases, with 13 bases between them.

The chain recombines TRBV4-1 with TRBJ2-5; 11 bases are a match to TRBD2. Germline trimming cut 1 base from V and 3 bases from J; bases unmatched to any gene: 10. Germline-derived CDR1 and CDR2 are MGHRA and YSYEKL. CDR3 length: 18 amino acids. The CDR3 sequence is CASSQGVLAGGREETQYF. CDR3 coding DNA: TGCGCCAGCAGCCAAGGGGTCTTAGCGGGAGGGAGGGAAGAGACCCAGTACTTC.